This is a list of T cell receptor beta chains from one sample in a study of cytomegalovirus exposure and HLA in healthy donors. Assay: immunoSEQ multiplex PCR; the TCRdb copy retains only in-frame clones and omits some. The profile shows about 190,000 clones, 60% to 85% of them singletons. Sequenced: PBMCs. These receptors were taken from a woman aged 18-29 years in good health and CMV-seronegative. Each CDR3 is given with its conserved first and last residue. Fields, in order: CDR3 length, clone size, J gene, D gene, V gene, CDR3 DNA, CDR3 protein. The D gene is left open where the match is weak. The size entry is marked missing in some rows and otherwise reads once, few, many or a size class.

>16|NA|TRBJ1-5|NA|TRBV4-1
TGCGCCAGCAGCCAAGATTCACAGTGGAGCAATCAGCCCCAGCATTTT
CASSQDSQWSNQPQHF
>14|NA|TRBJ2-7|TRBD1|TRBV11-2
TGTGCCAGCAGCTCGGGACAGGGGGCCTACGAGCAGTACTTC
CASSSGQGAYEQYF
>12|NA|TRBJ1-1|NA|TRBV5-1
TGCGCCAGCAGCTTGCGGGGGACTGAAGCTTTCTTT
CASSLRGTEAFF
>18|NA|TRBJ2-7|NA|TRBV13
TGTGCCAGCAGCTTAGGCGGGCCGGGCGGGGACTTTTCCTACGAGCAGTACTTC
CASSLGGPGGDFSYEQYF
>13|NA|TRBJ1-4|NA|TRBV11-2
TGTGCCAGCAGCTGGCATGCTAATGAAAAACTGTTTTTT
CASSWHANEKLFF
>16|few|TRBJ2-7|NA|TRBV4-3
TGCGCCAGCAGCCCCCAACTTTCAGGTGATTCCTACGAGCAGTACTTC
CASSPQLSGDSYEQYF
>15|NA|TRBJ2-3|TRBD2|TRBV27
TGTGCCAGCAGTGATATGGCGGGGGGGCGGGACACGCAGTATTTT
CASSDMAGGRDTQYF
>16|NA|TRBJ2-5|TRBD2|TRBV2
TGTGCCAGCAGTTCTAGCGGGGGGATTCAACAAGAGACCCAGTACTTC
CASSSSGGIQQETQYF
>14|few|TRBJ2-1|TRBD2|TRBV30
TGTGCCTCCCTGAGCGGGAGCTCCTACAATGAGCAGTTCTTC
CASLSGSSYNEQFF
>16|few|TRBJ2-5|TRBD1|TRBV27
TGTGCCAGCAGGCCTTCCTTGGACAGGGAGGAAGAGACCCAGTACTTC
CASRPSLDREEETQYF
>15|NA|TRBJ2-7|TRBD2|TRBV7-2
TGTGCCAGCAGCCGGAGTAGCGGGAACCAGAACGAGCAGTACTTC
CASSRSSGNQNEQYF